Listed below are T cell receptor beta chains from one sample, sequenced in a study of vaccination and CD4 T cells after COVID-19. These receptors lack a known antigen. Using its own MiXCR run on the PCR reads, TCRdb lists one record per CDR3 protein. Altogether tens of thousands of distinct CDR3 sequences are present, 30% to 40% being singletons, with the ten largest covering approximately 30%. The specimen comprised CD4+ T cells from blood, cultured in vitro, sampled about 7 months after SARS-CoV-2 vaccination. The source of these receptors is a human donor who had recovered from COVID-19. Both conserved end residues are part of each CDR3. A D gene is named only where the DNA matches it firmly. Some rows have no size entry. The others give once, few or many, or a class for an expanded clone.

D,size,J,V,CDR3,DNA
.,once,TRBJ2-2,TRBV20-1,CSARRGGGLTGELFF,TGCAGTGCTCGGAGGGGGGGGGGCCTCACCGGGGAGCTGTTTTTT
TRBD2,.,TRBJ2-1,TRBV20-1,CSARSPIAGGHNEQFF,TGCAGTGCTAGATCCCCCATAGCGGGAGGCCACAATGAGCAGTTCTTC
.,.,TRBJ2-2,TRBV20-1,CSARVALSGANTGELFF,TGCAGTGCTAGAGTTGCCCTGAGCGGCGCGAACACCGGGGAGCTGTTTTTT
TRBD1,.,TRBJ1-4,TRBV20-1,CSANGQGEKLFF,TGCAGTGCTAACGGACAGGGCGAAAAACTGTTTTTT
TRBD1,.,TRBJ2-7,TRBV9,CASSLGQGSYEQYF,TGTGCCAGCAGTCTCGGACAGGGTTCCTACGAGCAGTACTTC
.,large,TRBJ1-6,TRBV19,CASAGSYNSPLHF,TGTGCCAGCGCCGGCTCCTATAATTCACCCCTCCACTTT
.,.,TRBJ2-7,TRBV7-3,CASSTWTEHYEQYF,TGTGCCAGCAGCACCTGGACAGAACACTACGAGCAGTACTTC
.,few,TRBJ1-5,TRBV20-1,CSAGRSGMGGNQPQHF,TGCAGTGCTGGACGATCCGGTATGGGGGGCAATCAGCCCCAGCATTTT
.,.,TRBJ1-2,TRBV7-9,CATQRPLLVPYTF,TGTGCCACCCAAAGGCCCCTTCTTGTCCCCTACACCTTC
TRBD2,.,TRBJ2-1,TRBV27,CASSISRTSGGYEQFF,TGTGCCAGCAGTATCTCCCGGACTAGCGGGGGATATGAGCAGTTCTTC
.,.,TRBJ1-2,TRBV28,CASSSLRQAQNYGYTF,TGTGCCAGCAGTTCTCTACGACAGGCCCAAAACTATGGCTACACCTTC
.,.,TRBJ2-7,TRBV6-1,CASGDYEQYF,TGTGCCAGTGGAGACTACGAGCAGTACTTC
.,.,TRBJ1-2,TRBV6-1,CASSEQGANYGYTF,TGTGCCAGCAGTGAACAGGGAGCTAACTATGGCTACACCTTC
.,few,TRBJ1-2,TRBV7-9,CASSPGVNYGYTF,TGTGCCAGCAGCCCGGGGGTTAACTATGGCTACACCTTC
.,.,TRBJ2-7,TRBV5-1,CASSQTTGNEQYF,TGCGCCAGCAGCCAAACCACAGGGAACGAGCAGTACTTC
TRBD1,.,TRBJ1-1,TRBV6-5,CASSYSGGWDTEAFF,TGTGCCAGCAGTTACTCAGGGGGCTGGGACACTGAAGCTTTCTTT
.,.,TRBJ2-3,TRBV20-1,CSALGSTDTQYF,TGCAGTGCCCTTGGATCTACAGATACGCAGTATTTT
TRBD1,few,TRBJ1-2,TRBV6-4,CASSDWNRGGGYTF,TGTGCCAGCAGTGACTGGAACAGGGGCGGTGGCTACACCTTC
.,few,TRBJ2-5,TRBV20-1,CSATRQQETQYF,TGCAGTGCTACCCGACAGCAAGAGACCCAGTACTTC
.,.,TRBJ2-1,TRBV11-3,CASSVRSSYNEQFF,TGTGCCAGCAGCGTTCGGAGCTCCTACAATGAGCAGTTCTTC
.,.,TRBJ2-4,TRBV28,CASSSGSKNIQYF,TGTGCCAGCAGTTCGGGCTCCAAAAACATTCAGTACTTC
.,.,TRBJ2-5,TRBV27,CASTPGGLKTKETQYF,TGTGCCAGCACTCCCGGGGGCCTGAAAACTAAAGAGACCCAGTACTTC
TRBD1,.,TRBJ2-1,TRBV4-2,CASSYFGTGQFF,TGTGCCAGCAGTTACTTCGGGACAGGGCAGTTCTTC
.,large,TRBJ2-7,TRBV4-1,CASSQGTGRSSYEQYF,TGCGCCAGCAGCCAGGGAACAGGGAGATCCTCCTACGAGCAGTACTTC
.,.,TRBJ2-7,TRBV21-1,CASSHPGQVRYEQYF,TGTGCCAGCAGCCACCCCGGACAGGTTCGCTACGAGCAGTACTTC
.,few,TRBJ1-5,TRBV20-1,CSARGDSVSQHF,TGCAGTGCTAGAGGTGACAGCGTGTCCCAGCATTTT
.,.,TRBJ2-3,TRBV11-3,CASSPRRGPDTQYF,TGTGCCAGCAGCCCCCGACGCGGCCCAGATACGCAGTATTTT
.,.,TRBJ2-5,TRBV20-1,CSARMAGTRVWQTQYF,TGCAGTGCTAGAATGGCCGGGACTCGGGTTTGGCAGACCCAGTACTTC
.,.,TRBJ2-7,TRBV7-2,CASSSPGGSYEQYF,TGTGCCAGCAGCTCCCCCGGCGGGTCCTACGAGCAGTACTTC